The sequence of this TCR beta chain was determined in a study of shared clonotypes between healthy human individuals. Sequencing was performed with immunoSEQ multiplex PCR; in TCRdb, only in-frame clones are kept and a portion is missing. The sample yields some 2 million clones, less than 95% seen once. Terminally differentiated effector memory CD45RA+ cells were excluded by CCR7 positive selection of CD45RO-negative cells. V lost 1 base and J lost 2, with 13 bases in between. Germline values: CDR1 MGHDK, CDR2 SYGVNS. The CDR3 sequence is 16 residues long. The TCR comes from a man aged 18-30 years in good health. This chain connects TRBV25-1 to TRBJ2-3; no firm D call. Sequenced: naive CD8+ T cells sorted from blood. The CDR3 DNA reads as TGTGCCAGCAGTGAATTTGAGGCGACCTACACAGATACGCAGTATTTT. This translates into CASSEFEATYTDTQYF.